This entry lists 5 T cell receptor beta chains sequenced from one sample in a study of blood T cells in healthy people across ages. Using a J-beta primer mix together with a sample-barcoded 5' primer, a second PCR was run for about 6 to 12 cycles. TCRdb re-called the 5' RACE reads through MiXCR, storing one row per CDR3 protein. The data contain 1.8 million or so distinct CDR3 sequences, around 42% of them singletons. Sample: blood. Receptors originate from a human donor in good health.

This clonotype was observed a handful of times. The chain employs TRBV27 and TRBJ2-7; perhaps D is TRBD1 or TRBD2 (5 bases each). The V gene's germline CDR1 is MNHEY and CDR2 SMNVEV (reference sequence). CDR3 size: 14 residues. V lost 5 bases and J 3 bases, leaving 14 bases between the germline ends. CDR3 region: CASSASVGVYEQYF. CDR3 sequence (DNA): TGTGCCAGCAGTGCATCCGTGGGGGTCTACGAGCAGTACTTC.

In the case of this clonotype: A read error is possible here, since a much larger clone lies one base away. The gene calls are TRBV9 and TRBJ2-3; D is unresolved. Germline V CDR1 and CDR2: SGDLS, YYNGEE. This CDR3 is 15 amino acids long. The V end lost 0 bases, the J end lost 0 bases, and 8 bases lay between the germline ends. In nucleotides, the CDR3 is TGTGCCAGCAGCGTAGGCGTTTCTAGCACAGATACGCAGTATTTT. As protein: CASSVGVSSTDTQYF.

The chain has TRBV21-1 and TRBJ2-7; TRBD1 is the table's D call, not checked against the DNA. TRBV21-1 is a known pseudogene. The CDR3 sequence is 16 residues long. DNA of the CDR3: TGTGCCAGCAGCTCCCACCGACAGGGACAAGGTTACGAGCAGTACTTC. Translating gives CASSSHRQGQGYEQYF.

Of note for this clonotype: At one of its ends the junction is not consistent with the germline gene, which may arise from a read error. The V and J genes are TRBV7-8 and TRBJ1-2, with 8 bases fitting TRBD1. CDR3 length: 12 amino acids. CDR1 and CDR2 (germline): SGHVS, FQNEAQ. In DNA form, the CDR3 reads TGTGCCAGCAGCTCAGGGGGCAGTGGCTACATCTTC. Its translation: CASSSGGSGYIF.

The sample holds many counts of this clonotype. The gene calls are TRBV7-3 and TRBJ2-7; 8 nucleotides match TRBD1. V dropped 5 bases and J dropped 4; count of bases not matched to a gene: 4. This CDR3 comprises 13 residues. Per germline, CDR1 SGHTA and CDR2 FQGTGA. DNA for the CDR3: TGTGCCAGCAGCGCAGACAGGGGATACGAGCAGTACTTC. Amino acids: CASSADRGYEQYF.